Presented here are 18 T cell receptor beta chains from one specimen sequenced in a study of blood T cell repertoires in COVID-19. Profiled with immunoSEQ multiplex PCR; TCRdb holds only in-frame clones, not every one. Of 110,000 or so clones detected, around 84% appear once; the ten largest clones hold roughly 3.5%. The sample consisted of peripheral blood. These receptors all come from a man between 40 and 49 years old with acute or convalescent COVID-19.

The genes are TRBV24-1 and TRBJ2-5; TRBD2 is a possible D gene (6 bases). This CDR3 is 15 amino acids long. Germline loops: CDR1 KGHDR, CDR2 SFDVKD. The germline V and J ends were trimmed by 2 bases and 5 bases, with 14 bases remaining between them. Written as DNA, the CDR3 is TGTGCCACCAGTGATTATACTGCGGCGGGGGAGACCCAGTACTTC. Protein sequence: CATSDYTAAGETQYF.

J is TRBJ1-4 and V is TRBV11-2; the match to TRBD1 covers 7 bases. Germline V gene lookup returns CDR1 SGHAT and CDR2 FQNNGV. The ends lost 5 bases at V and 4 bases at J; junction bases unmatched: 10. The CDR3 is made up of 16 amino acids. The CDR3 loop reads CASSPSTDRDNEKLFF. In DNA form, the CDR3 reads TGTGCCAGCAGCCCTAGCACCGACAGGGATAATGAAAAACTGTTTTTT.

This clone was picked up a small number of times. The V and J genes are TRBV5-4 and TRBJ1-1, with 10 bases aligning to TRBD1. After removal of 3 bases from V and 6 bases from J, the junction contained 5 bases not matched to a gene. From germline, CDR1 is SGHNT and CDR2 YYREEE (reference sequence). CDR3 length: 14 residues. The CDR3 DNA is TGTGCCAGCAGCTCAGACAGGGGGCCCTCTGAAGCTTTCTTT. Encoded protein: CASSSDRGPSEAFF.

The gene calls are TRBV27 and TRBJ2-2, with 7 bases that match TRBD1. Germline trimming cut 8 bases from V and 4 bases from J; bases unmatched to any gene: 13. The germline V gene encodes CDR1 MNHEY and CDR2 SMNVEV (reference sequence). This CDR3 region has 16 residues. The CDR3 loop is CASANRGVRVTGELFF. For the CDR3, the DNA is TGTGCCAGCGCCAACAGGGGTGTCAGAGTCACCGGGGAGCTGTTTTTT.

The V call is TRBV7-8, the J call TRBJ2-7; perhaps TRBD1 as D (5 bases). From germline, CDR1 is SGHVS and CDR2 FQNEAQ. The V end lost 4 bases, the J end lost 4 bases, and 8 bases lay between the germline ends. The CDR3 covers 12 residues. CDR3 nucleotide sequence: TGTGCCAGCAGCTCCCAGGGTTACGAGCAGTACTTC. Protein product: CASSSQGYEQYF.

This clone was counted once. V usage is TRBV9 and J usage is TRBJ2-7; perhaps TRBD2 as D (5 bases). This CDR3 comprises 16 residues. Germline V gene lookup returns CDR1 SGDLS and CDR2 YYNGEE. The V end lost 4 bases, the J end lost 0 bases, and 17 bases lay between the germline ends. The CDR3 DNA reads as TGTGCCAGCAGCCCTAGTATGACTACGAGCTCCTACGAGCAGTACTTC. It encodes CASSPSMTTSSYEQYF.

V usage is TRBV27 and J usage is TRBJ2-7; perhaps TRBD1 as D (6 bases). Germline values: CDR1 MNHEY, CDR2 SMNVEV (reference sequence). V was pared by 6 bases and J by 1 base, with 13 bases between. The CDR3 totals 14 residues. The CDR3 loop reads CASSRDRSSYEQYF. CDR3 nucleotide sequence: TGTGCCAGCAGCCGCGACAGGTCGTCCTACGAGCAGTACTTC.

This chain joins TRBV5-4 and TRBJ1-1, with 7 bases that match TRBD1. Germline V gene sequence: CDR1 SGHNT, CDR2 YYREEE (reference sequence). This CDR3 has 13 residues. J was trimmed by 6 bases and V by 4 bases; bases with no gene match: 6. CDR3 bases: TGTGCCAGCAGCCCTGACAGGGACCCTGAAGCTTTCTTT. As protein: CASSPDRDPEAFF. The full variable domain, with the rest looked up from reference TRBV5-4 and TRBJ1-1, is ETGVTQSPTHLIKTRGQQVTLRCSSQSGHNTVSWYQQALGQGPQFIFQYYREEENGRGNFPPRFSGLQFPNYSSELNVNALELDDSALYLCASSPDRDPEAFFGQGTRLTVV.

The chain has TRBV28 and TRBJ2-7; a weak D match, TRBD1 (7 bases). The CDR3 spans 15 residues. Germline-derived CDR1 and CDR2 are MDHEN and SYDVKM. Trimming removed 4 bases at V and 3 bases at J, with 16 bases between. Written as DNA, the CDR3 is TGTGCCAGCAGTTCCCTTCGACAGGGAGGCTACGAGCAGTACTTC. Encoded protein: CASSSLRQGGYEQYF.

The V and J genes are TRBV18 and TRBJ2-7; 8 bases are a match to TRBD1. The CDR3 spans 18 residues. The J segment lost 0 bases and the V segment lost 5 bases, leaving 15 bases of the junction unmatched. Germline lookup yields CDR1 KGHSH and CDR2 LQKENI. The CDR3 region is CASSTAGTGTGSSYEQYF. CDR3 DNA sequence: TGTGCCAGCTCAACGGCCGGGACCGGGACAGGAAGCTCCTACGAGCAGTACTTC. Drawing the rest from reference TRBV18 and TRBJ2-7, the complete variable domain is NAGVMQNPRHLVRRRGQEARLRCSPMKGHSHVYWYRQLPEEGLKFMVYLQKENIIDESGMPKERFSAEFPKEGPSILRIQQVVRGDSAAYFCASSTAGTGTGSSYEQYFGPGTRLTVT.

This clone was recorded once. The V and J genes are TRBV24-1 and TRBJ2-2; possibly TRBD2 for D (5 bases). Trimming stripped 8 bases from V and 4 bases from J, with 13 bases between. CDR1 and CDR2 (germline): KGHDR, SFDVKD. This CDR3 comprises 14 residues. CDR3 in amino acids: CATTPGVPTGELFF. The CDR3 coding sequence is TGTGCCACCACCCCCGGGGTGCCCACCGGGGAGCTGTTTTTT.

The V call is TRBV15, the J call TRBJ2-1; D is possibly TRBD1 (6 bases). CDR3 size: 17 residues. V was trimmed by 2 bases and J by 7 bases, leaving 21 bases between them. Looked up from germline, CDR1 is LNHNV and CDR2 is YYDKDF (reference sequence). DNA for the CDR3: TGTGCCACCAGCAGACGTCCACAGGGCTACATGGGAAATGAGCAGTTCTTC. Translating it yields CATSRRPQGYMGNEQFF.

The gene calls are TRBV5-6 and TRBJ1-2, with 7 bases matching TRBD1. V lost 1 base and J lost 4; bases outside the gene matches: 4. CDR3 size: 14 residues. The germline V gene has CDR1 SGHDT and CDR2 YYEEEE. CDR3 nucleotides: TGTGCCAGCAGCTTGCGACAGGGACTCTATGGCTACACCTTC. This translates into CASSLRQGLYGYTF.

The DNA for the CDR3 is TGTGCCAGCTCGGGACAGGGGCGACGGACGAACTATGGCTACACCTTC. Its translation: CASSGQGRRTNYGYTF. The chain links TRBV6-4 to TRBJ1-2; 10 nucleotides align to TRBD1. CDR1 and CDR2 (germline): MRHNA, SNTAGT. The CDR3 sequence is 16 residues long. V trimming: 8 bases; J trimming: 2 bases; junction bases outside the gene matches: 11.

The chain employs TRBV19 and TRBJ1-5, with 8 bases aligning to TRBD1. The length of the CDR3 is 16 residues. Per germline, CDR1 LNHDA and CDR2 SQIVND (reference sequence). V was pared by 8 bases and J by 3 bases, with 12 bases of the junction left unmatched. CDR3 nucleotides: TGTGCCAGTCGAACCCGGGACAGGACATTCAATCAGCCCCAGCATTTT. Encoded protein: CASRTRDRTFNQPQHF.

The chain uses TRBV5-1 and TRBJ2-5, with D possibly TRBD1 on 6 matching bases. The length of the CDR3 is 17 residues. Germline CDR1 SGHRS, CDR2 YFSETQ. V gave up 0 bases and J gave up 5 bases, with 20 bases separating them. The CDR3 is CASSLAGVIGGRETQYF. CDR3 bases: TGCGCCAGCAGCTTGGCCGGGGTTATTGGGGGCAGGGAGACCCAGTACTTC.

This rearrangement joins TRBV28 to TRBJ2-1; perhaps TRBD1 as D (5 bases). This CDR3 spans 14 amino acids. Germline CDR1 is MDHEN and CDR2 is SYDVKM. V lost 2 bases and J lost 3, with 8 bases in between. The CDR3 protein is CASSLRGYYNEQFF. In nucleotides, the CDR3 is TGTGCCAGCAGTTTAAGGGGTTACTACAATGAGCAGTTCTTC.

The gene calls are TRBV6-5 and TRBJ2-1; tentatively, D is TRBD2 (6 bases). Trimming shortened V by 2 bases and J by 9 bases, and 17 bases separated the two germline ends. Germline CDR1 MNHEY, CDR2 SVGAGI. This CDR3 is built from 15 residues. Here the CDR3 DNA reads TGTGCCAGCAGTTACGCCTCCGGGGGTCCAGGTGAGCAGTTCTTC. Translating gives CASSYASGGPGEQFF.